What follows are 9 T cell receptor beta chains derived from one specimen sequenced in a study of blood T cells in healthy people across ages. The authors ran a second PCR of about 6 to 11 cycles using a sample-barcoded 5' primer and a J-beta primer mix. TCRdb redid the calling of the 5' RACE reads with MiXCR, one entry per CDR3 protein. The sample records around 1,800,000 distinct CDR3 sequences, approximately 40% being singletons. Sequencing input: blood. The receptor source for this set is a human donor in good health.

As concerns this clonotype: A junction boundary mismatches the germline segment, possibly from a read error. J is TRBJ1-1 and V is TRBV6-2 or TRBV6-3, with 10 positions matching TRBD1. The V gene's germline CDR1 is MNHEY and CDR2 SVGEGT. The CDR3 has 15 residues. The CDR3 sequence is CACRPSGQGYTEAFF. The DNA for the CDR3 is TGTGCCTGCAGACCGTCGGGACAGGGGTATACTGAAGCTTTCTTT.

This chain links TRBV30 with TRBJ2-1; TRBD2 is a possible D gene (6 bases). The CDR3 consists of 13 residues. The V gene lost 7 bases and the J gene lost 5 bases, with 15 bases spanning the gap. Germline lookup yields CDR1 GTSNPN and CDR2 SVGIG (reference sequence). CDR3 amino acids: CASVRGLNNEQFF. The DNA of the CDR3 is TGTGCCTCCGTCCGGGGACTGAACAATGAGCAGTTCTTC.

This clonotype was found a few times. The chain uses TRBV9 and TRBJ2-5; no firm D call. V was trimmed by 0 bases and J by 3 bases, leaving 15 bases between them. Germline values: CDR1 SGDLS, CDR2 YYNGEE. This CDR3 has 16 amino acids. The chain's CDR3 is CASSVAYGPGKETQYF. In DNA form, the CDR3 reads TGTGCCAGCAGCGTAGCATATGGGCCCGGCAAAGAGACCCAGTACTTC. Drawing the rest from reference TRBV9 and TRBJ2-5, the complete variable domain is DSGVTQTPKHLITATGQRVTLRCSPRSGDLSVYWYQQSLDQGLQFLIQYYNGEERAKGNILERFSAQQFPDLHSELNLSSLELGDSALYFCASSVAYGPGKETQYFGPGTRLLVL.

There are a few counts of this clonotype. The chain recombines TRBV28 with TRBJ2-7, with D perhaps matching TRBD1 or TRBD2 (5 bases each). The germline V gene encodes CDR1 MDHEN and CDR2 SYDVKM. CDR3 length: 14 amino acids. Trimming stripped 5 bases from V and 1 base from J, with 12 bases between. In nucleotides, the CDR3 is TGTGCCAGCAGTCACCGGGACGGTTCCTACGAGCAGTACTTC. Protein: CASSHRDGSYEQYF.

The V and J genes are TRBV28 and TRBJ2-7; 7 nucleotides line up with TRBD1. Germline-derived CDR1 and CDR2 are MDHEN and SYDVKM. Germline trimming cut 6 bases from V and 8 bases from J; bases unmatched to any gene: 13. The CDR3 is 14 amino acids. The CDR3 nucleotides read TGTGCCAGCAGATCTATCGCGACAGGGCCTAAGCAGTACTTC. Its translation is CASRSIATGPKQYF.

The chain combines TRBV4-1 with TRBJ1-2; TRBD1 might be the D (5 bases). This CDR3 is 15 amino acids long. Trimming pared 5 bases from V and 8 bases from J, leaving 21 bases between. CDR1 MGHRA and CDR2 YSYEKL come from the germline V gene. CDR3 protein: CASSSQTEGSRGYTF. The CDR3 DNA reads TGCGCCAGCAGCTCCCAGACAGAAGGGTCCCGAGGCTACACCTTC.

Notes on this clonotype: Mismatch with germline at one junction end may stem from a read error. The gene calls are TRBV5-5 and TRBJ2-6, with D tentatively TRBD1 or TRBD2 (5 bases each). The CDR3 is 16 amino acids. Germline CDR1 is SGHKS and CDR2 is YYEKEE (reference sequence). The CDR3 DNA reads as TGTGCCGGCAGCTTGTTGTCAGGATCCGGGGCCAACATCCTGACTTTC. Its translation is CAGSLLSGSGANILTF.

This clonotype showed up just a few times. V and J are TRBV4-3 and TRBJ2-4; 8 bases map to TRBD2. J was trimmed by 6 bases and V by 1 base; bases with no gene match: 2. In germline, CDR1 is LGHNA, CDR2 YSLEER. This CDR3 is 14 amino acids long. The CDR3 loop reads CASSQGLAGNIQYF. CDR3 DNA: TGCGCCAGCAGCCAAGGTCTAGCGGGAAACATTCAGTACTTC.

The chain employs TRBV7-2 and TRBJ1-4, with D possibly being TRBD1 (5 bases). The germline CDR1 and CDR2 sequences are SGHTA and FQGNSA. The CDR3 spans 15 residues. V gave up 2 bases and J gave up 7 bases, with 14 bases separating them. CDR3 loop: CASSLLVGVVEKLFF. CDR3 bases: TGTGCCAGCAGCTTATTGGTAGGGGTGGTTGAAAAACTGTTTTTT.